The following is a T cell receptor (beta chain) sequence with its context. Under the authors' procedure: Amplification with reference gene primers provided the estimates of nucleated cell counts. Assay used: immunoSEQ multiplex PCR; TCRdb lists only in-frame clones, some missing. V, J and clone size are taken as reported in that table, and D and trimming were inferred from the DNA itself. The sample has under 200,000 clones, approximately 89% seen once. This entry comes from a study of blood T cell repertoires in COVID-19. Study-level background: The origin of the acute and convalescent COVID-19 samples was the United States, Italy and Spain. Sample material is recorded as cDNA or gDNA derived from T cells, B-cell-depleted T cells, or PBMCs.

Material: peripheral blood. The sequence was obtained from a man in his 70s with acute or convalescent COVID-19.

The CDR3 protein is CASSLAAVPYGYTF. Written as DNA, the CDR3 is TGTGCCAGCAGCTTAGCGGCAGTTCCCTATGGCTACACCTTC. V usage is TRBV7-2 and J usage is TRBJ1-2, with unresolved D. The CDR3 has 14 residues. V was shortened by 0 bases and J by 4 bases, with 9 bases between the two germline ends. CDR1 and CDR2 (germline): SGHTA, FQGNSA.